A selection of T cell receptor beta chains follows, all from one sample in a study of blood T cell repertoires in COVID-19. The repertoire was sequenced with immunoSEQ multiplex PCR; TCRdb's copy has only in-frame clones and lacks some. Altogether about 320,000 clones are present, 80% to 90% being singletons, with the ten largest covering 8.5% to 12%. The sequenced sample was PBMCs or T cells enriched from blood (not recorded which). These receptors were taken from a woman aged 18 to 35 who had recovered from COVID-19. Both conserved end residues are trimmed from each CDR3.

v_call	j_call	cdr3_aa
TRBV18	TRBJ1-1	ASSPPGKMNTEAF
TRBV28	TRBJ1-1	ASSFGGSLSRRAF
TRBV18	TRBJ2-1	ASSPNPTSPSYNEQF
TRBV5-1	TRBJ1-1	ASSSVTGSNTEAF
TRBV30	TRBJ1-1	AWSKQYPTEAF
TRBV5-6	TRBJ2-1	ASSYDTYNEQF
TRBV19	TRBJ2-7	ASSISDGEQY
TRBV2	TRBJ2-2	ASSPQGILNTGELF
TRBV19	TRBJ2-5	ASSVSTSGGETQY
TRBV19	TRBJ2-4	ASRPIAGDWDIQY
TRBV19	TRBJ2-1	ASSMGGGYNEQF
TRBV2	TRBJ2-7	ASSEWREGPYEQY
TRBV9	TRBJ1-3	ASSVFLGGVSGDTIY
TRBV5-1	TRBJ1-1	ASSLSGTGVTEAF
TRBV30	TRBJ1-6	AWSVQQGFNSPLH
TRBV18	TRBJ1-4	ASSLQGQDEKLF
TRBV7-9	TRBJ1-3	ASSFTGHSGNTIY
TRBV2	TRBJ1-2	ASSEGRGGYGYT